This paragraph covers one T cell receptor (beta chain) sequence. Produced via immunoSEQ multiplex PCR; TCRdb's table is partial and in-frame only. The table lists tens of thousands of clones, over 75% of them singletons. The entry originates in a study of OX40 agonist ivuxolimab in advanced cancers. CDR1 GTSNPN and CDR2 SVGIG come from the germline V gene (reference sequence). There are 13 residues in the CDR3. Deletions cut 0 bases from V and 2 bases from J, with 8 bases between. Blood samples were obtained at baseline, cycle 4 day 1, and cycle 7 day 1. This sample comprised CD4+ or CD8+ T cells sorted from blood, obtained in a trial of the OX40 agonist ivuxolimab. The clonotype originates from an adult with an advanced solid tumor such as melanoma, head and neck, liver or kidney cancer. The genes are TRBV30 and TRBJ2-7, with D tentatively TRBD1 (6 bases). DNA for the CDR3: TGTGCCTGGAGTGTACAGGGTACCTACGAGCAGTACTTC. It encodes CAWSVQGTYEQYF.